These T cell receptor beta chains were read from a single sample in a study of T cells in Graves' hyperthyroidism and ophthalmopathy. MiXCR was run by TCRdb on the multiplex PCR reads, yielding one entry per CDR3 protein. The profile shows 550,000 to 650,000 distinct CDR3 sequences, 14% of them singletons. The sequenced sample was blood. Source of these receptors: a woman aged 40 to 50 with Graves' hyperthyroidism. The CDR3 runs from the conserved cysteine through the conserved F or W. The order of the fields is CDR3 DNA, CDR3 protein, J gene, V gene, clone size, D gene. D genes are given only for firm matches. The listing skips clone size in some rows; elsewhere it reads once, few, many or a size class.

cdr3_nt: TGTGCCAGCAGTCGACAGCTCTCTGGAAACACCATATATTTT
cdr3_aa: CASSRQLSGNTIYF
j_call: TRBJ1-3
v_call: TRBV12-3/TRBV12-4
clone_size: .
d_call: .

cdr3_nt: TGTGCCTGGAGGAGACAGGGGGCTTCTGAAGCTTTCTTT
cdr3_aa: CAWRRQGASEAFF
j_call: TRBJ1-1
v_call: TRBV30
clone_size: few
d_call: TRBD1

cdr3_nt: TGTGCCAGCAGTTACGAGTACTTCTCTGGGGCCAACGTCCTGACTTTC
cdr3_aa: CASSYEYFSGANVLTF
j_call: TRBJ2-6
v_call: TRBV27
clone_size: few
d_call: .

cdr3_nt: TGCAGCGTTGAAGTTCCGCTGACTTCTCGTCATGGCTACACCTTC
cdr3_aa: CSVEVPLTSRHGYTF
j_call: TRBJ1-2
v_call: TRBV29-1
clone_size: few
d_call: .

cdr3_nt: TGTGCCAGCGGAAACGCGGTTCTCGAGCAGTACTTC
cdr3_aa: CASGNAVLEQYF
j_call: TRBJ2-7
v_call: TRBV6-1
clone_size: many
d_call: .

cdr3_nt: TGCAGTGCCGCGCCCTTACAGGGAGTAGGGAACGAGCAGTACTTC
cdr3_aa: CSAAPLQGVGNEQYF
j_call: TRBJ2-7
v_call: TRBV20-1
clone_size: many
d_call: .

cdr3_nt: TGTGCCAGCAAAACCGACCCCGGAGGTGGTAATTGGGAAAAACTGTTTTTT
cdr3_aa: CASKTDPGGGNWEKLFF
j_call: TRBJ1-4
v_call: TRBV6-1
clone_size: many
d_call: .

cdr3_nt: TGCAGTGCTAGAGATCGGCAGGGAAGTCAGCCCCAGCATTTT
cdr3_aa: CSARDRQGSQPQHF
j_call: TRBJ1-5
v_call: TRBV20-1
clone_size: many
d_call: .

cdr3_nt: TGTGCCAGCAGCCAAGTTATCGACGTTGGGACTGAAGCTTTCTTT
cdr3_aa: CASSQVIDVGTEAFF
j_call: TRBJ1-1
v_call: TRBV3-1
clone_size: many
d_call: .

cdr3_nt: TGCGCCAGCAGCAAACAGGGTGCCCCGAACACTGAAGCTTTCTTT
cdr3_aa: CASSKQGAPNTEAFF
j_call: TRBJ1-1
v_call: TRBV5-1
clone_size: many
d_call: .

cdr3_nt: TGTGCCAGCAGGCTGACCGGGACTAGCGGGAAAAATGAGCAGTTCTTC
cdr3_aa: CASRLTGTSGKNEQFF
j_call: TRBJ2-1
v_call: TRBV28
clone_size: many
d_call: TRBD2

cdr3_nt: TGCGCCAGCAGCCCGCAGGGAGATACGCTCTACACCGGGGAGCTGTTTTTT
cdr3_aa: CASSPQGDTLYTGELFF
j_call: TRBJ2-2
v_call: TRBV5-1
clone_size: .
d_call: .

cdr3_nt: TGTGCCAGCAGTGAACAAGGGGGCGCCTACAATGAGCAGTTCTTC
cdr3_aa: CASSEQGGAYNEQFF
j_call: TRBJ2-1
v_call: TRBV2
clone_size: medium-sized
d_call: TRBD1

cdr3_nt: TGTGCCAGCAGTGAGGGAAGCGCGCTCACAGATACGCAGTATTTT
cdr3_aa: CASSEGSALTDTQYF
j_call: TRBJ2-3
v_call: TRBV2
clone_size: many
d_call: .

cdr3_nt: TGTGCCAGCAGCCCGTTTAGCACCGGGGAGCTGTTTTTT
cdr3_aa: CASSPFSTGELFF
j_call: TRBJ2-2
v_call: TRBV7-9
clone_size: few
d_call: .

cdr3_nt: TGCAGTGCTCCTGTAGCGGGAGGATCCTACGAGCAGTACTTC
cdr3_aa: CSAPVAGGSYEQYF
j_call: TRBJ2-7
v_call: TRBV20-1
clone_size: .
d_call: TRBD2

cdr3_nt: TGTGCCAGCAGCGGCATCGGGGGGCAAGAGACCCAGTACTTC
cdr3_aa: CASSGIGGQETQYF
j_call: TRBJ2-5
v_call: TRBV3-1
clone_size: .
d_call: TRBD2

cdr3_nt: TGTGCCAGCAGCCCCTTGGTAGGACAGGCCTCTGGCGGGGAGCTGTTTTTT
cdr3_aa: CASSPLVGQASGGELFF
j_call: TRBJ2-2
v_call: TRBV7-2
clone_size: .
d_call: TRBD1

cdr3_nt: TGTGCCAGCAGCCAAGTCGGTATAATCCCGACCCAGCCCAATGAGCAGTTCTTC
cdr3_aa: CASSQVGIIPTQPNEQFF
j_call: TRBJ2-1
v_call: TRBV3-1
clone_size: many
d_call: .

cdr3_nt: TGTGCCAGCAGTGGGTACAGCTATGATACGCGGTATTTT
cdr3_aa: CASSGYSYDTRYF
j_call: TRBJ2-3
v_call: TRBV6-1
clone_size: .
d_call: .

cdr3_nt: TGTGCCAGCTCACCATCATGGCAGGGGAACACCGGGGAGCTGTTTTTT
cdr3_aa: CASSPSWQGNTGELFF
j_call: TRBJ2-2
v_call: TRBV18
clone_size: .
d_call: .

cdr3_nt: TGTGCCAGCAGGCTTCAGGGGTACGATAATTCACCCCTCCACTTT
cdr3_aa: CASRLQGYDNSPLHF
j_call: TRBJ1-6
v_call: TRBV27
clone_size: .
d_call: .

cdr3_nt: TGTGCCAGCAGAACAGAAGGGGGTACGCAGTATTTT
cdr3_aa: CASRTEGGTQYF
j_call: TRBJ2-3
v_call: TRBV27
clone_size: many
d_call: .

cdr3_nt: TGCGCCAGCAGCTTAGCCAGAACAGCGGGGGGTGAAGAGACCCAGTACTTC
cdr3_aa: CASSLARTAGGEETQYF
j_call: TRBJ2-5
v_call: TRBV5-1
clone_size: many
d_call: TRBD2

cdr3_nt: TGCGCCAGCAGCACGAAGAGCGGTCAGCCCCAGCATTTT
cdr3_aa: CASSTKSGQPQHF
j_call: TRBJ1-5
v_call: TRBV5-1
clone_size: .
d_call: .

cdr3_nt: TGTGCCTGGAGTGTAGGCTCGGGGGCCTACGAGCAGTACTTC
cdr3_aa: CAWSVGSGAYEQYF
j_call: TRBJ2-7
v_call: TRBV30
clone_size: few
d_call: .

cdr3_nt: TGCAGTGCAACTCCTAGCGGGAGGGGCACCGGGGAGCTGTTTTTT
cdr3_aa: CSATPSGRGTGELFF
j_call: TRBJ2-2
v_call: TRBV20-1
clone_size: .
d_call: TRBD2

cdr3_nt: TGTGCCAGCAGCTTAGTCATTCCATGGGGGGCGCAGTACTTC
cdr3_aa: CASSLVIPWGAQYF
j_call: TRBJ2-7
v_call: TRBV7-2
clone_size: many
d_call: .

cdr3_nt: TGTGCCAGCCGGGGCAGTGTCACAGATACGCAGTATTTT
cdr3_aa: CASRGSVTDTQYF
j_call: TRBJ2-3
v_call: TRBV2
clone_size: many
d_call: .

cdr3_nt: TGCAGTGCTAGAGATACTAGCGGGAGGACGGCCTACGAGCAGTACTTC
cdr3_aa: CSARDTSGRTAYEQYF
j_call: TRBJ2-7
v_call: TRBV20-1
clone_size: .
d_call: TRBD2

cdr3_nt: TGTGCCACCCTCACGACAGGTAATAGCAATCAGCCCCAGCATTTT
cdr3_aa: CATLTTGNSNQPQHF
j_call: TRBJ1-5
v_call: TRBV19
clone_size: .
d_call: .

cdr3_nt: TGCGCCAGCAGCTTGGCCTCGGTGACAGGGAGAATATGGGGTCTCTACGAGCAGTACTTC
cdr3_aa: CASSLASVTGRIWGLYEQYF
j_call: TRBJ2-7
v_call: TRBV5-1
clone_size: few
d_call: TRBD1

cdr3_nt: TGTGCCAGCAGCTTATACGGAGTGTCTGTATTCTCCTCTGGAAACACCATATATTTT
cdr3_aa: CASSLYGVSVFSSGNTIYF
j_call: TRBJ1-3
v_call: TRBV7-8
clone_size: few
d_call: .

cdr3_nt: TGCAGTGCCGGACTAGCGGGAGTTCCCGATACGCAGTATTTT
cdr3_aa: CSAGLAGVPDTQYF
j_call: TRBJ2-3
v_call: TRBV20-1
clone_size: many
d_call: TRBD2

cdr3_nt: TGCAGTGCGCGCGAAGAAACCCGGACTAGCGGGAGGTGGAAAGATACGCAGTATTTT
cdr3_aa: CSAREETRTSGRWKDTQYF
j_call: TRBJ2-3
v_call: TRBV20-1
clone_size: many
d_call: TRBD2

cdr3_nt: TGTGCCACCAGCACCAGTAGGACAGGGAACGGCCCAGAGACCCAGTACTTC
cdr3_aa: CATSTSRTGNGPETQYF
j_call: TRBJ2-5
v_call: TRBV15
clone_size: few
d_call: TRBD1

cdr3_nt: TGTGCCAGCTCACCAGGGACGCGGAGCACAGATACGCAGTATTTT
cdr3_aa: CASSPGTRSTDTQYF
j_call: TRBJ2-3
v_call: TRBV18
clone_size: many
d_call: .

cdr3_nt: TGTGCCAGCAGCTCCCGGACGGATTTCTACGAGCAGTACTTC
cdr3_aa: CASSSRTDFYEQYF
j_call: TRBJ2-7
v_call: TRBV7-6
clone_size: many
d_call: .

cdr3_nt: TGTGCCACCAGCAGACCCTCTAGCGGGACCAATGAGCAGTTCTTC
cdr3_aa: CATSRPSSGTNEQFF
j_call: TRBJ2-1
v_call: TRBV15
clone_size: few
d_call: TRBD2

cdr3_nt: TGTGCCAGCAGTGCCTCCCTAATCCCGGGACATGAGGCTTTCTTT
cdr3_aa: CASSASLIPGHEAFF
j_call: TRBJ1-1
v_call: TRBV12-3/TRBV12-4
clone_size: many
d_call: .

cdr3_nt: TGTGCCAGCACCCTGAGCGGGAGGGCCCCCCACGAGCAGTACTTC
cdr3_aa: CASTLSGRAPHEQYF
j_call: TRBJ2-7
v_call: TRBV12-3/TRBV12-4
clone_size: many
d_call: TRBD2

cdr3_nt: TGTGCCAGCAGCCCGGCGGCCAATGTCTATGGCTACACCTTC
cdr3_aa: CASSPAANVYGYTF
j_call: TRBJ1-2
v_call: TRBV5-8
clone_size: .
d_call: .

cdr3_nt: TGTGCCATCAGTGAGTCGAGGGGCAATCAGCCCCAGCATTTT
cdr3_aa: CAISESRGNQPQHF
j_call: TRBJ1-5
v_call: TRBV10-3
clone_size: .
d_call: .

cdr3_nt: TGCGCCAGCAGTCAAATTCAGGGGCCCCTGAACACTGAAGCTTTCTTT
cdr3_aa: CASSQIQGPLNTEAFF
j_call: TRBJ1-1
v_call: TRBV4-1
clone_size: few
d_call: .

cdr3_nt: TGTGCCAGCAGTTACTCGACCGGGACAGGGGGCTTCGGCAATCAGCCCCAGCATTTT
cdr3_aa: CASSYSTGTGGFGNQPQHF
j_call: TRBJ1-5
v_call: TRBV6-2/TRBV6-3
clone_size: .
d_call: TRBD1

cdr3_nt: TGTGCCAGCAGTTTACAGGGGGCGTTATGGAATGAGCAGTTCTTC
cdr3_aa: CASSLQGALWNEQFF
j_call: TRBJ2-1
v_call: TRBV12-3/TRBV12-4
clone_size: many
d_call: TRBD1

cdr3_nt: TGCGCCAGCAGCCTATTACAGAGTTATAATTCACCCCTCCACTTT
cdr3_aa: CASSLLQSYNSPLHF
j_call: TRBJ1-6
v_call: TRBV4-1
clone_size: few
d_call: .

cdr3_nt: TGCAGTGCCCCGCTAGCGGGGATCGGCAATGAGCAGTTCTTC
cdr3_aa: CSAPLAGIGNEQFF
j_call: TRBJ2-1
v_call: TRBV20-1
clone_size: many
d_call: TRBD2

cdr3_nt: TGTGCCAGCAGCCAAGAGGAGGGGGACCTGTTCGGAGGATGGTCACCCCTCCACTTT
cdr3_aa: CASSQEEGDLFGGWSPLHF
j_call: TRBJ1-6
v_call: TRBV3-1
clone_size: many
d_call: .

cdr3_nt: TGTGCCAGCTCTCCCCGGGATCCACCATATGAAAAACTGTTTTTT
cdr3_aa: CASSPRDPPYEKLFF
j_call: TRBJ1-4
v_call: TRBV18
clone_size: .
d_call: .

cdr3_nt: TGTGCCAGCAGTTGGACTAGCGGGATGTTATATGAGCAGTTCTTC
cdr3_aa: CASSWTSGMLYEQFF
j_call: TRBJ2-1
v_call: TRBV27
clone_size: many
d_call: TRBD2

cdr3_nt: TGTGCCAGCAGCGGCGGCCTTGGCGATCAGCCCCAGCATTTT
cdr3_aa: CASSGGLGDQPQHF
j_call: TRBJ1-5
v_call: TRBV9
clone_size: few
d_call: .

cdr3_nt: TGTGCCAGCAGCCACAGGGCTCGGTACAATGAGCAGTTCTTC
cdr3_aa: CASSHRARYNEQFF
j_call: TRBJ2-1
v_call: TRBV3-1
clone_size: many
d_call: .